The 28 T cell receptor beta chains listed next were all sequenced from one sample in a study of cytomegalovirus exposure and HLA in healthy donors. The PCR employed 60 Vbeta primers together with 13 Jbeta primers. Sequenced by immunoSEQ multiplex PCR; TCRdb stores in-frame clones only, minus some. The sample gives about 140,000 clones, roughly 86% of which show up once; about 0.51% is in the top ten. The sequenced sample was PBMCs. These receptors all come from a woman in her forties in good health and CMV-seronegative.

Here the CDR3 reads CATKRGGRAANEQFF. CDR3 DNA sequence: TGTGCCACCAAGAGGGGCGGGAGGGCCGCAAATGAGCAGTTCTTC. The chain joins TRBV7-9 to TRBJ2-1; 9 bases map to TRBD2. This CDR3 has 15 amino acids. The V gene end was trimmed by 10 bases and the J gene end by 7 bases; junction bases not matched to a gene: 14. Per germline, CDR1 SEHNR and CDR2 FQNEAQ (reference sequence).

The V call is TRBV28, the J call TRBJ2-5; D is unresolved. V was cut by 3 bases and J by 3 bases, with 8 bases left in between. The V gene's germline CDR1 is MDHEN and CDR2 SYDVKM. This CDR3 has 13 amino acids. The CDR3 loop is CASSFPTEETQYF. The CDR3 region has the DNA TGTGCCAGCAGTTTCCCTACCGAAGAGACCCAGTACTTC.

V gene TRBV9 combines with J gene TRBJ1-2; 9 bases map to TRBD1. V lost 1 base and J lost 10; bases outside the gene matches: 5. The CDR3 covers 13 residues. Germline assignment: CDR1 SGDLS and CDR2 YYNGEE. CDR3 DNA sequence: TGTGCCAGCAGCGTATCGGGACAGGGTGACTACACCTTC. It encodes CASSVSGQGDYTF.

As to this clone: The sample holds other DNA sequences that translate to the same CDR3. The V call is TRBV5-1, the J call TRBJ2-5; D gene unclear. The germline V gene has CDR1 SGHRS and CDR2 YFSETQ. V lost 4 bases to trimming and J lost 2 bases, with 9 bases between them. The CDR3 covers 13 residues. CDR3 DNA: TGCGCCAGCAGCCTGGCGGTGCAAGAGACCCAGTACTTC. Its translation is CASSLAVQETQYF.

This chain joins TRBV19 and TRBJ2-1, with 9 bases lining up with TRBD1. The V segment lost 8 bases and the J segment 10 bases; nucleotides outside the gene matches: 15. CDR1 and CDR2 (germline): LNHDA, SQIVND (reference sequence). The CDR3 length is 15 residues. The CDR3 protein is CASVTGGGKIGEQFF. The DNA of the CDR3 is TGTGCCAGTGTAACAGGGGGCGGTAAAATTGGGGAGCAGTTCTTC.

The J gene is TRBJ1-2, the V gene TRBV5-4; tentatively, D is TRBD1 (6 bases). Germline V CDR1 and CDR2: SGHNT, YYREEE (reference sequence). This CDR3 region has 13 residues. Trimming took off 4 bases at V and 3 bases at J, with 10 bases between the two ends. The CDR3 is CASSTTGHYGYTF. Written as DNA, the CDR3 is TGTGCCAGCAGCACTACAGGGCACTATGGCTACACCTTC. The full variable domain, with the rest looked up from reference TRBV5-4 and TRBJ1-2, is ETGVTQSPTHLIKTRGQQVTLRCSSQSGHNTVSWYQQALGQGPQFIFQYYREEENGRGNFPPRFSGLQFPNYSSELNVNALELDDSALYLCASSTTGHYGYTFGSGTRLTVV.

V and J are TRBV11-3 and TRBJ1-3; D uncertain. Germline V lookup: CDR1 SGHNT, CDR2 YENEEA. The CDR3 runs to 13 residues. Trimming left V 1 base short and J 5 bases short, with 6 bases between. Here the CDR3 reads CASSLAFRNTIYF. The CDR3 DNA reads TGTGCCAGCAGCTTAGCTTTTAGAAACACCATATATTTT.

The CDR3 spells CASSIGAGGIQETQYF. The CDR3 DNA reads as TGTGCCAGTAGTATAGGAGCGGGAGGAATCCAAGAGACCCAGTACTTC. The rearrangement links TRBV19 to TRBJ2-5; 9 bases line up with TRBD2. This CDR3 is built from 16 residues. Germline CDR1 and CDR2: LNHDA and SQIVND (reference sequence). Trimming cost V 1 base and J 1 base; bases outside gene matches: 4.

The chain employs TRBV2 and TRBJ2-7, with 11 bases identical to TRBD2. With 10 bases clipped from V and 1 base from J, the junction kept 6 bases outside the gene matches. The V gene's germline CDR1 is SNHLY and CDR2 FYNNEI. This CDR3 comprises 14 residues. The CDR3 region has the DNA TGTGCCACCTCACTAGCGGGAGCTTCCTACGAGCAGTACTTC. This encodes CATSLAGASYEQYF.

This chain connects TRBV21-1 to TRBJ2-1; the table's D call TRBD2 went unverified against the DNA. TRBV21-1 is tagged as a pseudogene. CDR3 length: 16 amino acids. The CDR3 protein is CASSKVDTSSYNEQFF. CDR3 coding DNA: TGTGCCAGCAGCAAAGTCGACACTAGCTCCTACAATGAGCAGTTCTTC.

The chain is built from TRBV19 and TRBJ2-3; TRBD2 matches at 8 bases. With V trimmed by 5 bases and J by 3 bases, 1 base remained unmatched. CDR1 and CDR2 from the germline V gene are LNHDA and SQIVND (reference sequence). The CDR3 has 13 residues. DNA for the CDR3: TGTGCCAGTAGTTTAGCGGGGACAGATACGCAGTATTTT. It translates to CASSLAGTDTQYF.

The V call is TRBV11-2, the J call TRBJ2-1; D is uncertain. This CDR3 is 13 amino acids long. Germline V CDR1 and CDR2: SGHAT, FQNNGV. The V and J ends lost 3 bases and 4 bases respectively, with 7 bases between them. The CDR3 sequence is CASSFTGYNEQFF. CDR3 DNA sequence: TGTGCCAGCAGCTTTACTGGTTACAATGAGCAGTTCTTC.

The V call is TRBV5-4, the J call TRBJ2-3; TRBD2 is a possible D gene (5 bases). V shed 4 bases and J shed 1 base, with 7 bases lying between them. Germline CDR1 is SGHNT and CDR2 is YYREEE (reference sequence). The CDR3 totals 13 residues. The CDR3 region has the DNA TGTGCCAGCAGCAATAGCGGCACAGATACGCAGTATTTT. Translated, it gives CASSNSGTDTQYF.

This sequence joins TRBV6-1 and TRBJ2-7; weak D call: TRBD2 (6 bases). Germline CDR1 and CDR2: MNHNS and SASEGT. Trimming removed 6 bases at V and 3 bases at J, with 18 bases between. The length of the CDR3 is 15 residues. The CDR3 DNA follows: TGTGCCAGCAGCGAGAGGCTAGCGCGGGTCTACGAGCAGTACTTC. The encoded protein is CASSERLARVYEQYF.

The rearrangement links TRBV6-5 to TRBJ1-2; D ambiguous. V was pared by 6 bases and J by 8 bases, with 19 bases between. Germline-derived CDR1 and CDR2 are MNHEY and SVGAGI. This CDR3 spans 14 amino acids. CDR3 nucleotides: TGTGCCAGCAGCGTAAGGGCGGGTACAAACGGCTACACCTTC. Translated: CASSVRAGTNGYTF.

CDR3 in amino acids: CAIRPDGGSYNEQFF. CDR3 DNA: TGTGCCATCAGACCCGATGGAGGTTCCTACAATGAGCAGTTCTTC. The V and J genes are TRBV10-3 and TRBJ2-1, with a possible D match to TRBD2 (5 bases). Germline V gene lookup returns CDR1 ENHRY and CDR2 SYGVKD. With 6 bases removed from V and 1 base from J, the gap between germline ends came to 13 bases. This CDR3 is 15 amino acids long.

V is TRBV9 and J is TRBJ2-7, with D possibly matching TRBD2 (5 bases). Germline loops: CDR1 SGDLS, CDR2 YYNGEE. Trimming shortened V by 0 bases and J by 1 base, and 14 bases separated the two germline ends. The CDR3 covers 16 residues. The CDR3 DNA reads as TGTGCCAGCAGCGTAGCTTCGGTGAGAGGGTCCTACGAGCAGTACTTC. Its protein is CASSVASVRGSYEQYF.

Notes on this clone: Relative to the germline gene, one junction end is altered; a read error may explain this. This same CDR3 is encoded by further DNA sequences in the sample. The rearrangement uses TRBV27 and TRBJ1-6, with unresolved D. The length of the CDR3 is 15 residues. Germline V gene sequence: CDR1 MNHEY, CDR2 SMNVEV (reference sequence). The CDR3 bases are TGTGCCAGCAGTTTATACCCGGAGAGCAATTCCCCCCTCCACTTT. Residues: CASSLYPESNSPLHF.

This chain connects TRBV5-5 to TRBJ2-7; perhaps TRBD2 as D (6 bases). The CDR3 has 14 amino acids. V was pared by 4 bases and J by 6 bases, with 17 bases between. Germline-derived CDR1 and CDR2 are SGHKS and YYEKEE (reference sequence). The CDR3: CASSPLTTSSEQYF. The CDR3 coding sequence is TGTGCCAGCAGCCCCTTAACAACTAGCTCCGAGCAGTACTTC. The full variable domain, its missing parts supplied by reference TRBV5-5 and TRBJ2-7, is DAGVTQSPTHLIKTRGQQVTLRCSPISGHKSVSWYQQVLGQGPQFIFQYYEKEERGRGNFPDRFSARQFPNYSSELNVNALLLGDSALYLCASSPLTTSSEQYFGPGTRLTVT.

The genes are TRBV5-4 and TRBJ2-5, with 7 bases aligning to TRBD2. The better agreement between TRBJ2-7 and the DNA end casts doubt on the J call. CDR3 length: 14 residues. The V gene's germline CDR1 is SGHNT and CDR2 YYREEE (reference sequence). CDR3 in amino acids: CASSLRGRYDEQYF. The CDR3 DNA reads TGTGCCAGCAGCTTGCGCGGGAGATACGACGAGCAGTACTTC.

This clone appeared a few times. This chain uses TRBV29-1 with TRBJ2-7; TRBD1 is a possible D gene (5 bases). Trimming pared 2 bases from V and 4 bases from J, leaving 12 bases between. In germline, CDR1 is SQVTM, CDR2 ANQGSEA. There are 13 residues in the CDR3. The CDR3 DNA is TGCAGCGTTGAACAGGGATCCCCATACGAGCAGTACTTC. Translation gives CSVEQGSPYEQYF.

The CDR3 spells CASSYSPSGGTDTQYF. CDR3 coding DNA: TGTGCCAGCAGTTACTCCCCTAGCGGGGGCACAGATACGCAGTATTTT. The chain recombines TRBV6-5 with TRBJ2-3; 9 bases fit TRBD2. Unmatched junction bases numbered 2, after V lost 0 bases and J lost 1 base. Germline-derived CDR1 and CDR2 are MNHEY and SVGAGI. The CDR3 is made up of 16 amino acids.

Turning to this clone: Other DNA sequences in this sample translate to the same CDR3. This chain connects TRBV5-1 to TRBJ2-2; D possibly corresponds to TRBD2 (5 bases). CDR3 length: 14 residues. CDR1 SGHRS and CDR2 YFSETQ come from the germline V gene. The germline V and J ends were trimmed by 5 bases and 7 bases, with 15 bases remaining between them. DNA of the CDR3: TGCGCCAGCAGAGGTCGCCCTGGGAGCGGGGAGCTGTTTTTT. This translates into CASRGRPGSGELFF. The entire variable domain, with the rest obtained from reference TRBV5-1 and TRBJ2-2, is as follows: KAGVTQTPRYLIKTRGQQVTLSCSPISGHRSVSWYQQTPGQGLQFLFEYFSETQRNKGNFPGRFSGRQFSNSRSEMNVSTLELGDSALYLCASRGRPGSGELFFGEGSRLTVL.

The V and J genes are TRBV28 and TRBJ1-4; D gene ambiguous. The CDR3 loop spans 14 amino acids. CDR1 is MDHEN, CDR2 SYDVKM, per germline. Trimming left V 5 bases short and J 0 bases short, with 7 bases between. In DNA form, the CDR3 reads TGTGCCAGCAGTACGAGAGCAACTAATGAAAAACTGTTTTTT. Amino acids: CASSTRATNEKLFF.

CDR3 DNA sequence: TGTGCCAGCAGCACCCGGGACAGGGTGAACGAGCAGTACTTC. This gives the protein CASSTRDRVNEQYF. The chain carries TRBV11-1 and TRBJ2-7, with 9 bases aligning to TRBD1. Germline trimming cut 5 bases from V and 5 bases from J; bases unmatched to any gene: 7. The CDR3 length is 14 residues. Germline V gives CDR1 SGHAT, CDR2 FQDESV (reference sequence).

This chain links TRBV7-9 with TRBJ1-6, with a weak D call TRBD1 (5 bases). Germline loops: CDR1 SEHNR, CDR2 FQNEAQ (reference sequence). The CDR3 is made up of 15 amino acids. V lost 5 bases to trimming and J lost 8 bases, with 16 bases between them. The CDR3, as DNA: TGTGCCAGCAGCCTGACCAGGGTTGGTCATTCACCCCTCCACTTT. Protein: CASSLTRVGHSPLHF.

This clone has just a few counts. The chain carries TRBV4-3 and TRBJ1-1; 7 bases match TRBD1. The CDR3 totals 16 residues. Trimming took 1 base from V and 1 from J; bases not matched to a gene: 6. Germline V lookup: CDR1 LGHNA, CDR2 YSLEER. This chain's CDR3 is CASSQGAGTENTEAFF. In DNA, the CDR3 is TGCGCCAGCAGCCAAGGAGCCGGGACAGAGAACACTGAAGCTTTCTTT.

This clone was observed a single time. This CDR3 is also generated by other DNA sequences in the sample. The genes are TRBV5-1 and TRBJ1-4; maybe TRBD1 (5 bases). Germline loops: CDR1 SGHRS, CDR2 YFSETQ. The CDR3 totals 14 residues. Trimming removed 0 bases at V and 5 bases at J, with 8 bases between. DNA of the CDR3: TGCGCCAGCAGCTTGGTTCAGGGAAATGAAAAACTGTTTTTT. Translating it yields CASSLVQGNEKLFF.